A single sample is the source of the 22 T cell receptor beta chains below, sequenced in a study of T-cell memory formation after mild COVID-19. TCRdb re-analysed the 5' RACE reads in MiXCR, keeping a single row per CDR3 protein. Of hundreds of thousands of distinct CDR3 sequences listed, roughly a quarter are singletons. Input material: PBMCs or a T cell subset sorted from them (not recorded which). Source of these receptors: an adult woman who had mild COVID-19 (a few samples of this study predate the infection). Cell type and time point are not known.

This clonotype occurred a few times. The V and J genes are TRBV11-3 and TRBJ2-2; perhaps TRBD2 as D (6 bases). CDR3 size: 16 residues. CDR1 is SGHNT and CDR2 is YENEEA in the germline V gene. Trimming shortened V by 3 bases and J by 0 bases, and 11 bases separated the two germline ends. As DNA, the CDR3 is TGTGCCAGCAGCTTGGTCGGGGGTACGAACACCGGGGAGCTGTTTTTT. Residues: CASSLVGGTNTGELFF.

This chain links TRBV7-2 with TRBJ2-3; D perhaps matches TRBD1 (6 bases). The CDR3 runs 15 residues. Germline CDR1 is SGHTA and CDR2 is FQGNSA. Between the trimmed V and J ends, which lost 2 bases and 2 bases, there was a span of 11 bases. The CDR3 sequence: CASSLSQGPTDTQYF. CDR3 DNA: TGTGCCAGCAGCTTAAGTCAGGGGCCCACAGATACGCAGTATTTT.

This clonotype has only a few counts. The chain joins TRBV20-1 to TRBJ2-4; no definite D call. This CDR3 has 15 residues. V was cut by 3 bases and J by 0 bases, with 12 bases left in between. Germline-derived CDR1 and CDR2 are DFQATT and SNEGSKA (reference sequence). The DNA of the CDR3 is TGCAGTGCTAGCTTTACCTCGCTAGCCAAAAACATTCAGTACTTC. Protein: CSASFTSLAKNIQYF.

A word on this clonotype: It is unclear where the CDR3 begins or ends on the DNA, so no DNA is shown, and the CDR3 is as TCRdb lists it. The J gene is TRBJ1-2, the V gene TRBV6-2 or TRBV6-3; TRBD1 is the table's D call and was not checked against the DNA. The CDR3 totals 13 residues, both ends included. CDR1 is MNHEY, CDR2 SVGEGT, per germline. The CDR3 region is CASSWAPGTGHTF.

The gene calls are TRBV29-1 and TRBJ2-3; unclear D gene. Germline CDR1 and CDR2: SQVTM and ANQGSEA. The CDR3 extends over 13 amino acids. Trimming took off 8 bases at V and 7 bases at J, with 19 bases between the two ends. CDR3: CSSDVVGLNTQYF. The CDR3 nucleotides read TGCAGCTCGGACGTGGTTGGTTTGAATACGCAGTATTTT.

This clonotype was counted a few times. The rearrangement uses TRBV5-1 and TRBJ1-1, with a possible D match to TRBD1 (6 bases). The V end lost 3 bases, the J end lost 2 bases, and 14 bases lay between the germline ends. From germline, CDR1 is SGHRS and CDR2 YFSETQ. This CDR3 is 15 amino acids long. The DNA for the CDR3 is TGCGCCAGCAGCTCCATACAGGGATTAAACACTGAAGCTTTCTTT. Translated, it gives CASSSIQGLNTEAFF.

The chain carries TRBV9 and TRBJ1-1; D possibly corresponds to TRBD1 (5 bases). The V end was cut by 3 bases, the J end by 2 bases, with 14 bases between. The germline V gene has CDR1 SGDLS and CDR2 YYNGEE. CDR3 size: 15 residues. CDR3 coding DNA: TGTGCCAGCAGCGCCGAGGGACGTGTAAACACTGAAGCTTTCTTT. Encoded protein: CASSAEGRVNTEAFF.

In its sample, this clonotype was seen a few times. V and J are TRBV3-1 and TRBJ1-1; possibly TRBD1 for D (5 bases). The CDR3 has 13 residues. The V and J ends lost 0 bases and 6 bases respectively, with 8 bases between them. Germline V lookup: CDR1 LGHDT, CDR2 YNNKEL (reference sequence). The CDR3, as DNA: TGTGCCAGCAGCCAAGAAGTGGGGGCTGAAGCTTTCTTT. Protein: CASSQEVGAEAFF.

This clonotype was seen more than once but under ten times. The CDR3 region has the DNA TGCGCCAGCAGCGCAATCAACACTGAAGCTTTCTTT. This gives the protein CASSAINTEAFF. The J gene is TRBJ1-1, the V gene TRBV5-1; D is undetermined. CDR1 and CDR2 from the germline V gene are SGHRS and YFSETQ. This CDR3 is built from 12 residues. Trimming removed 4 bases at V and 2 bases at J, with 6 bases between.

The J gene is TRBJ2-2, the V gene TRBV7-2; D not certain. Germline V gives CDR1 SGHTA, CDR2 FQGNSA. The CDR3 length is 17 residues. The germline V and J ends were trimmed by 5 bases and 2 bases, with 18 bases remaining between them. The CDR3 is CASSQAPTVINTGELFF. For the CDR3, the DNA is TGTGCCAGCAGCCAAGCCCCGACGGTCATCAACACCGGGGAGCTGTTTTTT.

This sequence joins TRBV5-1 and TRBJ2-5; D is perhaps TRBD1 (5 bases). This CDR3 contains 17 residues. Germline CDR1 SGHRS, CDR2 YFSETQ. Trimming pared 0 bases from V and 1 base from J, leaving 16 bases between. CDR3 sequence reads: CASSLGPGNWGQETQYF. The DNA for the CDR3 is TGCGCCAGCAGCTTGGGGCCAGGGAATTGGGGCCAAGAGACCCAGTACTTC.

As to this clonotype: One base away lies a much larger clone, so this may be a sequencing read error. The V and J genes are TRBV7-9 and TRBJ2-7; TRBD1 matches at 7 bases. Trimming at V came to 3 bases and at J to 3 bases, leaving 2 bases not matched to a gene. Germline values: CDR1 SEHNR, CDR2 FQNEAQ (reference sequence). The CDR3 contains 13 residues. The CDR3 nucleotides are TGTGCCAGCAGCTTCGACAGGGACTACGAGCAGTACTTC. It is translated as CASSFDRDYEQYF.

Only a few counts were recorded for this clonotype. The junction differs from germline at one of its ends, possibly a read error. This chain uses TRBV7-9 with TRBJ2-5, with TRBD1 matching 9 bases. The CDR3 has 18 residues. Germline V lookup: CDR1 SEHNR, CDR2 FQNEAQ (reference sequence). The CDR3 bases are TGTGCCAGCAGCTTGGGAACCCCCGGGACAGGGAACAGGGAGACCCGGTACTTC. This sequence encodes CASSLGTPGTGNRETRYF.

This clonotype has just a few counts. The chain couples TRBV6-1 to TRBJ2-3; maybe TRBD1 (5 bases). The V end lost 1 base, the J end lost 0 bases, and 11 bases lay between the germline ends. There are 16 residues in the CDR3. The germline gives CDR1 MNHNS, CDR2 SASEGT. The CDR3 protein is CASSEGGRPSTDTQYF. The CDR3 coding sequence is TGTGCCAGCAGTGAAGGGGGCAGACCTAGCACAGATACGCAGTATTTT.

The CDR3 DNA follows: TGTGCCAGCAGCAGGAGGACAGGGCTTAAAGAGACCCAGTACTTC. It is translated as CASSRRTGLKETQYF. The chain has TRBV5-4 and TRBJ2-5, with TRBD1 matching 8 bases. Germline loops: CDR1 SGHNT, CDR2 YYREEE (reference sequence). V gave up 4 bases and J gave up 3 bases; unmatched junction bases: 8. The CDR3 loop spans 15 amino acids. The whole variable domain, filled in from reference TRBV5-4 and TRBJ2-5, reads ETGVTQSPTHLIKTRGQQVTLRCSSQSGHNTVSWYQQALGQGPQFIFQYYREEENGRGNFPPRFSGLQFPNYSSELNVNALELDDSALYLCASSRRTGLKETQYFGPGTRLLVL.

This clonotype was detected ten times or more. V gene TRBV7-2 combines with J gene TRBJ2-2; D unclear. The CDR3 is 15 residues long. V shed 1 base and J shed 0 bases, with 6 bases lying between them. Per the germline V gene, CDR1 is SGHTA and CDR2 is FQGNSA. CDR3 sequence: CASSLGATNTGELFF. The CDR3 DNA reads as TGTGCCAGCAGCTTAGGGGCCACGAACACCGGGGAGCTGTTTTTT.

The chain recombines TRBV25-1 with TRBJ2-7; D is unclear. Germline values: CDR1 MGHDK, CDR2 SYGVNS. V dropped 6 bases and J dropped 3 bases, with 18 bases sitting between them. The CDR3 covers 15 residues. CDR3 protein: CASSHHASGFYEQYF. In DNA, the CDR3 is TGTGCCAGCAGCCACCACGCTTCCGGGTTCTACGAGCAGTACTTC.

This clonotype was detected only a few times. This chain connects TRBV20-1 to TRBJ2-5, with D possibly being TRBD2 (6 bases). With 6 bases removed from V and 7 bases from J, the gap between germline ends came to 18 bases. Germline V CDR1 and CDR2: DFQATT, SNEGSKA (reference sequence). The CDR3 length is 13 residues. CDR3 region: CSAELSGQGTQYF. The CDR3 DNA is TGCAGTGCAGAACTTAGCGGCCAGGGGACCCAGTACTTC.

There are a few counts of this clonotype. The rearrangement links TRBV4-1 to TRBJ2-7; 10 bases match TRBD2. Germline V gene sequence: CDR1 MGHRA, CDR2 YSYEKL. The CDR3 loop spans 16 amino acids. V was pared by 1 base and J by 6 bases, with 9 bases of the junction left unmatched. In DNA form, the CDR3 reads TGCGCCAGCAGCCAAGGAACTAGCGGGGAATTCTCCGAGCAGTACTTC. It specifies CASSQGTSGEFSEQYF.

This clonotype was counted a few times. This chain joins TRBV7-9 and TRBJ1-3; 7 bases match TRBD1. The length of the CDR3 is 15 residues. The V gene's germline CDR1 is SEHNR and CDR2 FQNEAQ (reference sequence). J lost 0 bases, V lost 4 bases, and 3 bases had no gene match. In nucleotides, the CDR3 is TGTGCCAGCAGCTCGGACAGGAGCTCTGGAAACACCATATATTTT. Encoded protein: CASSSDRSSGNTIYF. The variable domain in full, with the rest retrieved from reference TRBV7-9 and TRBJ1-3, is DTGVSQNPRHKITKRGQNVTFRCDPISEHNRLYWYRQTLGQGPEFLTYFQNEAQLEKSRLLSDRFSAERPKGSFSTLEIQRTEQGDSAMYLCASSSDRSSGNTIYFGEGSWLTVV.

V usage is TRBV19 and J usage is TRBJ2-3; TRBD2 aligns across 7 bases. The CDR3 has 16 residues. In germline, CDR1 is LNHDA, CDR2 SQIVND (reference sequence). Germline trimming cut 6 bases from V and 3 bases from J; bases unmatched to any gene: 12. The CDR3 DNA is TGTGCCAGTAGCCCACGTGGAAGCGGGACGACAGATACGCAGTATTTT. It codes for CASSPRGSGTTDTQYF.

This clonotype has a handful of counts. This sequence joins TRBV29-1 and TRBJ1-2, with D perhaps matching TRBD1 (5 bases). Germline values: CDR1 SQVTM, CDR2 ANQGSEA. V dropped 4 bases and J dropped 8 bases, with 17 bases sitting between them. CDR3 length: 13 amino acids. The CDR3 DNA reads as TGCAGCGTTGGAAGTCAGGGAATCGGCGGCTACACCTTC. Translation: CSVGSQGIGGYTF.